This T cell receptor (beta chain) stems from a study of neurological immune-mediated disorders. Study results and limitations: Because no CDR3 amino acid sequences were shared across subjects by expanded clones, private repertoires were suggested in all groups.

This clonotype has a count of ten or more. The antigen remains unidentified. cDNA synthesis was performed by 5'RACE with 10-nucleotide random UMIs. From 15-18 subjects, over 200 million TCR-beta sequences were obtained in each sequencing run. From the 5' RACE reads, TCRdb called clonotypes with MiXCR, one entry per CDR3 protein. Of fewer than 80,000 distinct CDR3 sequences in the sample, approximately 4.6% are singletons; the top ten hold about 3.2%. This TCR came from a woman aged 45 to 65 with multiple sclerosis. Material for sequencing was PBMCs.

CDR3 region: CASSREANTEAFF. In DNA form, the CDR3 reads TGCGCCAGCAGCCGCGAAGCGAACACTGAAGCTTTCTTT. The V and J genes are TRBV4-3 and TRBJ1-1; D not certain. The V end was cut by 4 bases, the J end by 1 base, with 7 bases between. The germline gives CDR1 LGHNA, CDR2 YSLEER. CDR3 size: 13 residues.